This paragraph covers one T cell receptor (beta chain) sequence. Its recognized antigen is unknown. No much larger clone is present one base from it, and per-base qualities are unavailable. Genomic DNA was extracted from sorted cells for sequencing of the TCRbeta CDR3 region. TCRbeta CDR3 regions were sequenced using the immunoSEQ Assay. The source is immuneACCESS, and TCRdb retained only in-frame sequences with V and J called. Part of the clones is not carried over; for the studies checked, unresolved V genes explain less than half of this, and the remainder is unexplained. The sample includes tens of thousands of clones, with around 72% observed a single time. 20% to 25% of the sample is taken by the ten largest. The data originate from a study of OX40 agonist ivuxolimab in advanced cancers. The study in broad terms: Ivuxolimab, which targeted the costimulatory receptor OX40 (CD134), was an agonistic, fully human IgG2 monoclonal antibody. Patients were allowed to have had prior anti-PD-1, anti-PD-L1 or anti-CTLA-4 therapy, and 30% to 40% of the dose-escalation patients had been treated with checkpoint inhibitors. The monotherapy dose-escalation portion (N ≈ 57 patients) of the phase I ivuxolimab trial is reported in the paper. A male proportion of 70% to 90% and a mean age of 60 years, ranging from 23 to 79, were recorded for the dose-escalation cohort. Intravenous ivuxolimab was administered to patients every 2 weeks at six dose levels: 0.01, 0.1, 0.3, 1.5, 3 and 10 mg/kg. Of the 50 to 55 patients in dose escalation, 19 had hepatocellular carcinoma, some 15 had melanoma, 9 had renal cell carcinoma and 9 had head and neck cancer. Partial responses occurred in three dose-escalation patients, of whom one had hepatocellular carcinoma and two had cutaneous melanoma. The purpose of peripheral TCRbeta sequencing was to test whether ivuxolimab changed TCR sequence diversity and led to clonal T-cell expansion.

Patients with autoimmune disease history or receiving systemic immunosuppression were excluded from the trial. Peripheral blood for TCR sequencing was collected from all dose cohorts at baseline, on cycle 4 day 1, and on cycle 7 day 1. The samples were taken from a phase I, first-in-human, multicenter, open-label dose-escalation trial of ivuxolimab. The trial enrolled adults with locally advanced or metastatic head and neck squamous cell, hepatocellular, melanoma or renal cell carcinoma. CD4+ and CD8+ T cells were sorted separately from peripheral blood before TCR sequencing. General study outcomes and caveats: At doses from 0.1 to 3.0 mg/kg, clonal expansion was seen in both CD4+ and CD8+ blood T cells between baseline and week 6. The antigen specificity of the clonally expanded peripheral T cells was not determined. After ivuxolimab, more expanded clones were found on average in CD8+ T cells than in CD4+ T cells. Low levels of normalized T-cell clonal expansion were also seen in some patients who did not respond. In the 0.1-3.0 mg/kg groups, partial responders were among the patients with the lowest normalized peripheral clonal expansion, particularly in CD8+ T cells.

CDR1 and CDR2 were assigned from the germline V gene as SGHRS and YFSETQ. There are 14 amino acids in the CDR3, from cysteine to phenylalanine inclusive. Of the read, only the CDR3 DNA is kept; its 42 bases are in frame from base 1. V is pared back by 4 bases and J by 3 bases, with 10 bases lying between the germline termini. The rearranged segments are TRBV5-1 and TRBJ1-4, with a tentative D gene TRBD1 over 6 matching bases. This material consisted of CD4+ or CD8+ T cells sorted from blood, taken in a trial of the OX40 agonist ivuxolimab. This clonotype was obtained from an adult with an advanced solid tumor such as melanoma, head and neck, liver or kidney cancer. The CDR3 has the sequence CASSPGQPNEKLFF. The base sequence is TGCGCCAGCAGCCCCGGACAGCCTAATGAAAAACTGTTTTTT. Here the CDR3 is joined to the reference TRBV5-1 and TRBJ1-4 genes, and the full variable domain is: KAGVTQTPRYLIKTRGQQVTLSCSPISGHRSVSWYQQTPGQGLQFLFEYFSETQRNKGNFPGRFSGRQFSNSRSEMNVSTLELGDSALYLCASSPGQPNEKLFFGSGTQLSVL.